This entry lists 28 T cell receptor beta chains sequenced from one sample in a study of siplizumab effects on memory and regulatory T cells. Clones were sequenced by immunoSEQ multiplex PCR, and TCRdb holds only the in-frame ones, with some missing. The data show approximately 60,000 clones, 70% to 85% seen once. Sample: memory CD4+ T cells sorted from blood. These receptors all stem from a human donor in good health.

CDR3 nucleotide sequence: TGTGCCAGCAGTTCAAGTCGGGGGGCCAACGTCCTGACTTTC. The encoded protein is CASSSSRGANVLTF. The rearrangement links TRBV28 to TRBJ2-6, with D unclear. V dropped 4 bases and J dropped 4 bases, with 8 bases sitting between them. CDR3 size: 14 residues. Per the germline V gene, CDR1 is MDHEN and CDR2 is SYDVKM.

The table lists this clone with a few counts. The chain employs TRBV6-5 and TRBJ1-1, with no clear D. Germline V lookup: CDR1 MNHEY, CDR2 SVGAGI. The length of the CDR3 is 15 residues. Trimming removed 0 bases at V and 3 bases at J, with 11 bases between. In DNA, the CDR3 is TGTGCCAGCAGTTACTCGATCCGTGGGGACACTGAAGCTTTCTTT. This encodes CASSYSIRGDTEAFF.

This clone was observed a handful of times. This rearrangement joins TRBV18 to TRBJ2-5; D is uncertain. The CDR3 sequence is 15 residues long. V gave up 6 bases and J gave up 6 bases, with 20 bases separating them. In germline, CDR1 is KGHSH, CDR2 LQKENI. The CDR3 protein is CASSPSAGTVKTQYF. The CDR3 DNA reads TGTGCCAGCTCGCCCTCCGCCGGAACGGTAAAGACCCAGTACTTC.

The V call is TRBV11-2, the J call TRBJ2-3, with 11 nucleotides matching TRBD2. Unmatched junction bases numbered 15, after V lost 7 bases and J lost 6 bases. CDR1 and CDR2 from the germline V gene are SGHAT and FQNNGV. The CDR3 has 17 residues. Written as DNA, the CDR3 is TGTGCCAGCACCGTGAACTTGCTAGCGGGGGGTGGGGATACGCAGTATTTT. Amino acids: CASTVNLLAGGGDTQYF.

The chain joins TRBV6-5 to TRBJ2-2; TRBD2 agrees at 7 bases. V trimming: 6 bases; J trimming: 5 bases; junction bases outside the gene matches: 9. Per germline, CDR1 MNHEY and CDR2 SVGAGI. The CDR3 is 15 amino acids. The CDR3 here is CASRRTRTETGELFF. In nucleotides, the CDR3 is TGTGCCAGCAGGAGGACTAGGACGGAAACCGGGGAGCTGTTTTTT.

V gene TRBV12-5 combines with J gene TRBJ2-3, with D perhaps matching TRBD2 (7 bases). The V end was cut by 7 bases, the J end by 11 bases, with 16 bases between. Germline V gene data show CDR1 as LGHNT and CDR2 as FRNRAP. This CDR3 has 12 residues. CDR3 protein: CASAVNGGQQYF. CDR3 coding DNA: TGTGCTAGTGCTGTTAACGGGGGGCAGCAGTATTTT.

The genes are TRBV29-1 and TRBJ1-1; 7 nucleotides agree with TRBD1. In germline, CDR1 is SQVTM, CDR2 ANQGSEA. V gave up 3 bases and J gave up 7 bases; unmatched junction bases: 8. This CDR3 is built from 13 residues. In DNA, the CDR3 is TGCAGCGTTGATCGGGGGACAGCCCTTGAAGCTTTCTTT. Encoded protein: CSVDRGTALEAFF.

V is TRBV14 and J is TRBJ2-5; D might be TRBD2 (5 bases). The CDR3 covers 14 residues. Trimming shortened V by 0 bases and J by 7 bases, and 12 bases separated the two germline ends. The germline V gene has CDR1 SGHDN and CDR2 FVKESK. CDR3 amino acids: CASSQDQRVATQYF. The CDR3 DNA follows: TGTGCCAGCAGCCAAGATCAGAGGGTGGCGACCCAGTACTTC. Using reference TRBV14 and TRBJ2-5 for the parts outside the CDR3, the full variable domain is EAGVTQFPSHSVIEKGQTVTLRCDPISGHDNLYWYRRVMGKEIKFLLHFVKESKQDESGMPNNRFLAERTGGTYSTLKVQPAELEDSGVYFCASSQDQRVATQYFGPGTRLLVL.

This chain connects TRBV7-2 to TRBJ2-7, with 10 nucleotides matching TRBD2. Germline lookup yields CDR1 SGHTA and CDR2 FQGNSA. The V and J ends lost 4 bases and 7 bases, in that order; junction bases with no gene match: 7. The CDR3 consists of 14 residues. The DNA for the CDR3 is TGTGCCAGCAGCTCTAGCGGGGGAGTAGGGGAGCAGTACTTC. It translates to CASSSSGGVGEQYF.

The chain links TRBV13 to TRBJ2-6; D is ambiguous. In germline, CDR1 is PRHDT, CDR2 FYEKMQ (reference sequence). V gave up 7 bases and J gave up 0 bases, with 16 bases separating them. This CDR3 contains 17 residues. The CDR3 DNA reads as TGTGCCAGCATGAAGGGTCCCCCACTCTCTGGGGCCAACGTCCTGACTTTC. Its protein product is CASMKGPPLSGANVLTF.

The CDR3 coding sequence is TGTGCCAGCAGTGAACCTCACAGGGGGGATCAGCCCCAGCATTTT. Protein: CASSEPHRGDQPQHF. The rearrangement joins TRBV6-1 to TRBJ1-5, with 8 bases identical to TRBD1. Germline values: CDR1 MNHNS, CDR2 SASEGT. This CDR3 region has 15 residues. J lost 5 bases, V lost 2 bases, and 5 bases had no gene match.

This clone was counted a single time. The chain couples TRBV5-6 to TRBJ2-3; D gene uncertain. CDR3 length equals 14 residues. V lost 4 bases, J lost 0 bases, and 9 bases lay in between. Germline V gene lookup returns CDR1 SGHDT and CDR2 YYEEEE. Here the CDR3 reads CASSQGISTDTQYF. CDR3 in DNA: TGTGCCAGCAGCCAAGGGATCAGCACAGATACGCAGTATTTT.

The V call is TRBV19, the J call TRBJ2-7; D is perhaps TRBD1 (6 bases). CDR1 and CDR2 (germline): LNHDA, SQIVND (reference sequence). This CDR3 contains 13 residues. V was clipped by 1 base and J by 2 bases, with 6 bases between them. Written as DNA, the CDR3 is TGTGCCAGTAGTATAGGGGACACCTACGAGCAGTACTTC. It codes for CASSIGDTYEQYF.

This clone showed up just once. The chain is built from TRBV7-9 and TRBJ1-2, with D tentatively TRBD1 (6 bases). This CDR3 comprises 16 residues. Germline CDR1 reads SEHNR; CDR2 reads FQNEAQ (reference sequence). Trimming stripped 5 bases from V and 4 bases from J, with 20 bases between. Here the CDR3 reads CASSPNVQGISYGYTF. Written as DNA, the CDR3 is TGTGCCAGCAGCCCCAACGTACAGGGAATTTCCTATGGCTACACCTTC.

This clone has just a few counts. The rearrangement links TRBV7-6 to TRBJ1-1; D is unclear. Germline V gene data show CDR1 as SGHVS and CDR2 as FNYEAQ. Deletions cut 2 bases from V and 1 base from J, with 8 bases between. The CDR3 totals 14 residues. The CDR3 here is CASSLFGENTEAFF. CDR3 bases: TGTGCCAGCAGCTTATTCGGGGAGAACACTGAAGCTTTCTTT.

V is TRBV5-1 and J is TRBJ2-2; no clear D gene. Germline V gene sequence: CDR1 SGHRS, CDR2 YFSETQ. The CDR3 has 17 residues. V was clipped by 0 bases and J by 7 bases, with 19 bases between them. The CDR3 loop is CASSLELGRSFRGELFF. CDR3 DNA sequence: TGCGCCAGCAGCTTGGAACTGGGCCGATCCTTCCGCGGGGAGCTGTTTTTT.

The chain employs TRBV5-1 and TRBJ2-1; 13 nucleotides line up with TRBD2. Germline values: CDR1 SGHRS, CDR2 YFSETQ. V trimming: 4 bases; J trimming: 1 base; junction bases outside the gene matches: 8. This CDR3 contains 18 residues. This CDR3 is CASSSKRLAGGSYNEQFF. In DNA form, the CDR3 reads TGCGCCAGCAGCAGTAAAAGACTAGCGGGGGGTTCCTACAATGAGCAGTTCTTC.

The gene calls are TRBV11-2 and TRBJ2-1, with 10 bases lining up with TRBD2. The germline V gene has CDR1 SGHAT and CDR2 FQNNGV. The V gene end was trimmed by 0 bases and the J gene end by 8 bases; junction bases not matched to a gene: 7. This CDR3 is built from 16 residues. The CDR3 sequence is CASSLEAGGRRHEQFF. CDR3 sequence (DNA): TGTGCCAGCAGCTTAGAAGCGGGGGGGCGCCGGCATGAGCAGTTCTTC.

The chain couples TRBV9 to TRBJ1-2, with D possibly being TRBD1 (5 bases). Germline CDR1 and CDR2: SGDLS and YYNGEE. Trimming took 2 bases from V and 7 from J, leaving 18 bases between them. The CDR3 has 15 residues. CDR3 protein: CASSVGRASSSGYTF. CDR3 nucleotides: TGTGCCAGCAGCGTGGGACGGGCTTCGTCTAGTGGCTACACCTTC.

The chain couples TRBV6-4 to TRBJ2-2; 12 positions match TRBD2. The germline gives CDR1 MRHNA, CDR2 SNTAGT. This CDR3 has 17 residues. V dropped 4 bases and J dropped 0; count of bases not matched to a gene: 3. The CDR3: CASSASSGGANTGELFF. In nucleotides, the CDR3 is TGTGCCAGCAGTGCATCTAGCGGGGGGGCGAACACCGGGGAGCTGTTTTTT.

The chain has TRBV18 and TRBJ2-5; D gene uncertain. V was cut by 2 bases and J by 4 bases, with 11 bases left in between. The CDR3 is made up of 14 amino acids. Germline V gene data show CDR1 as KGHSH and CDR2 as LQKENI. The CDR3 sequence is CASSPTQAIETQYF. CDR3 bases: TGTGCCAGCTCACCAACCCAGGCCATAGAGACCCAGTACTTC.

The gene calls are TRBV4-3 and TRBJ2-7, with TRBD2 identical over 9 bases. This CDR3 is 15 amino acids long. Germline CDR1 and CDR2: LGHNA and YSLEER. Trimming took 4 bases from V and 0 from J; bases not matched to a gene: 4. The CDR3 DNA reads as TGCGCCAGCAGCCCATTAGCGGGGGACTCCTACGAGCAGTACTTC. As protein: CASSPLAGDSYEQYF.

This clone is classed as medium-sized (0.01 to 0.1%). V usage is TRBV25-1 and J usage is TRBJ2-7; 7 bases line up with TRBD1. CDR3 size: 14 residues. Germline CDR1 reads MGHDK; CDR2 reads SYGVNS. V lost 4 bases, J lost 5 bases, and 8 bases stayed unmatched. In DNA, the CDR3 is TGTGCCAGCAGTGCTTACACAGGGGTCCACGAGCAGTACTTC. As protein: CASSAYTGVHEQYF.

Here the CDR3 reads CASSTRTTPGRRNTEAFF. CDR3 sequence (DNA): TGTGCCAGCAGCACCCGAACCACACCGGGACGGAGGAACACTGAAGCTTTCTTT. The rearrangement uses TRBV28 and TRBJ1-1; possibly TRBD1 for D (5 bases). The germline V and J ends were trimmed by 6 bases and 1 base, with 24 bases remaining between them. Germline CDR1 and CDR2: MDHEN and SYDVKM. The CDR3 totals 18 residues.

The rearrangement uses TRBV10-2 and TRBJ1-5, with D perhaps matching TRBD1 (5 bases). V was shortened by 1 base and J by 2 bases, with 6 bases between the two germline ends. The germline V gene has CDR1 WSHSY and CDR2 SAAADI. CDR3 length equals 14 residues. CDR3 nucleotide sequence: TGCGCCAGCAGTGAGTGGGGGGGCAATCAGCCCCAGCATTTT. Translated: CASSEWGGNQPQHF.

The chain links TRBV6-1 to TRBJ1-2, with 10 bases identical to TRBD1. CDR1 is MNHNS and CDR2 is SASEGT in the germline V gene. The J segment lost 0 bases and the V segment lost 6 bases, leaving 4 bases of the junction unmatched. CDR3 length: 15 residues. CDR3 protein: CASRLGQGANYGYTF. CDR3 DNA sequence: TGTGCCAGCAGGCTAGGACAGGGGGCTAACTATGGCTACACCTTC.

The chain joins TRBV5-5 to TRBJ2-1; possible D gene TRBD2, 5 bases. V lost 0 bases to trimming and J lost 9 bases, with 22 bases between them. The CDR3 runs 17 residues. CDR1 SGHKS and CDR2 YYEKEE come from the germline V gene (reference sequence). CDR3 region: CASSLGPRADGSGEQFF. The DNA for the CDR3 is TGTGCCAGCAGCTTGGGACCGCGGGCTGACGGGTCGGGTGAGCAGTTCTTC.

The genes are TRBV18 and TRBJ2-1; D is possibly TRBD2 (6 bases). With 6 bases removed from V and 8 bases from J, the gap between germline ends came to 17 bases. This CDR3 spans 14 amino acids. Looked up from germline, CDR1 is KGHSH and CDR2 is LQKENI. CDR3 in amino acids: CASSRRGDGDEQFF. The CDR3 DNA reads TGTGCCAGCTCCCGACGCGGGGACGGCGATGAGCAGTTCTTC.